The rows below give T cell receptor beta chains drawn from one sample of a study of prognosis after radiotherapy for stage I lung cancer. TCRdb reprocessed the multiplex PCR reads via MiXCR and lists one record per CDR3 protein. The sample contains about 27,000 distinct CDR3 sequences, more than 45% of which appear only once. This material consisted of PBMCs, taken before or after stereotactic body radiation therapy (not recorded which). Receptors originate from a donor aged 50 or older with non-small cell lung cancer. Each CDR3 is given with its conserved first and last residue.

v_gene,j_gene,CDR3aa
TRBV3-1,TRBJ2-3,CASSQDATRLADTQYF
TRBV5-6,TRBJ2-4,CASSPRTSGRDKNIQYF
TRBV9,TRBJ2-1,CASSFGQGARGNEQFF
TRBV3-1,TRBJ1-6,CASSQDNRAYNSPLHF
TRBV9,TRBJ2-2,CASSTGGNTGELFF
TRBV5-4,TRBJ2-7,CASSLELAGDYEQYF
TRBV6-2/TRBV6-3,TRBJ2-5,CASRRSGRALETQYF
TRBV6-1,TRBJ2-2,CASRPTSSGSTGELFF
TRBV5-4,TRBJ2-1,CASGRDRSNEQFF
TRBV12-3/TRBV12-4,TRBJ1-1,CASSLGETKAFF
TRBV28,TRBJ1-5,CASTKGGNTQPQHF
TRBV5-1,TRBJ2-3,CASRPTGRVTDTQYF
TRBV24-1,TRBJ2-2,CATSDPGTGVLTGELFF
TRBV30,TRBJ1-2,CAWRPQRAGSSTF
TRBV11-2,TRBJ2-6,CASSLSTGNSGANVLTF
TRBV29-1,TRBJ1-1,CSVERGRTTEAFF
TRBV7-8,TRBJ2-2,CANSLVAGTGELFF
TRBV30,TRBJ1-1,CAWSVQSAEAFF
TRBV7-6,TRBJ1-1,CASSSHKGQSRNTEAFF
TRBV11-3,TRBJ2-1,CASSLGASGPTGEQFF
TRBV5-8,TRBJ1-4,CASSRRRTEKLFF
TRBV6-4,TRBJ2-1,CATGTASYNEQFF
TRBV15,TRBJ1-2,CATSRDSVNYGYTF
TRBV4-3,TRBJ2-7,CASSQERGLEQYF
TRBV7-9,TRBJ2-3,CASTRGEDTQYF
TRBV6-6,TRBJ1-6,CASSYSGATNNSPLHF
TRBV5-8,TRBJ1-1,CASSLSRATVTFF
TRBV6-1,TRBJ2-1,CASSKEGYSYNEQFF
TRBV7-2,TRBJ1-3,CASTKTPGSSGNTIYF
TRBV20-1,TRBJ2-1,CSASGRASYNEQFF
TRBV4-1,TRBJ1-2,CASSQVSSANYGYTF
TRBV30,TRBJ2-3,CSWRTSWRGDTQYF
TRBV7-2,TRBJ2-1,CASRAAGGGSYNEQFF
TRBV12-3/TRBV12-4,TRBJ2-7,CASSPSGQSYEQYF
TRBV7-4,TRBJ1-5,CASSIRDRAGQPQHF
TRBV6-2/TRBV6-3,TRBJ1-2,CASYGGVDGYTF
TRBV6-1,TRBJ1-1,CASSPRTGNTEAFF
TRBV15,TRBJ2-7,CATSRDGQRRGSYEQYF
TRBV19,TRBJ2-7,CALEGCYEQYF
TRBV4-1,TRBJ2-3,CASSQDIAGGGTDTQYF
TRBV12-3/TRBV12-4,TRBJ2-3,CASRRIAWCLNTQYF
TRBV6-2/TRBV6-3,TRBJ2-3,CASGDVPNTHTQYF
TRBV19,TRBJ2-2,CASKLAGEIGELFF
TRBV7-8,TRBJ1-2,CASSLGGTYGYTF